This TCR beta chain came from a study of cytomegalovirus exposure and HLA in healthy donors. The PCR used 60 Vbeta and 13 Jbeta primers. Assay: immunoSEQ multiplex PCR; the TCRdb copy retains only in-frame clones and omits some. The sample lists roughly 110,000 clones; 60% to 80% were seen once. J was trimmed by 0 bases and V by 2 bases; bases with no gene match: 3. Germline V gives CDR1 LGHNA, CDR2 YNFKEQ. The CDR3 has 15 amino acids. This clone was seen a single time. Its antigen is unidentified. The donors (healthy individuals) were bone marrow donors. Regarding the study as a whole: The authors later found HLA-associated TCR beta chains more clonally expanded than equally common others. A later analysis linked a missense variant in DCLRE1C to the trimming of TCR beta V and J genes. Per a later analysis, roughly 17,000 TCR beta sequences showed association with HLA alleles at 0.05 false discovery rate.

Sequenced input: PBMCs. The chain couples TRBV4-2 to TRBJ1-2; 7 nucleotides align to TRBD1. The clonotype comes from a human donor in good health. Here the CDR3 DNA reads TGTGCCAGCAGCCAAACGGGACAGACTAACTATGGCTACACCTTC. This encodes CASSQTGQTNYGYTF.